Below are 21 T cell receptor beta chains sequenced from a single sample in a study of shared clonotypes between healthy human individuals (dated by TCRdb to 2020 to 2021). Library method: the immunoSEQ multiplex PCR assay. TCRdb provides this immuneACCESS table in a form limited to in-frame rearrangements. Some clones are lacking; in checked studies, under half of them reflect an unresolved V gene, and why the rest are absent is not known. This sample lists about 2.4 million clones; over 85% were detected once. Together, the top ten hold around 0.4% of the sample. The sequencing sample was made of naive CD4+ T cells from PBMCs. The cell subset or site label, read with the paper, signifies: CD45RA+ positively selected. The receptors derive from a man younger than 35 in good health. Some clones in this sample may be carry-over from other donors' samples.

The chain is built from TRBV19 and TRBJ1-3; 7 bases align to TRBD1. Trimming cost V 5 bases and J 0 bases; bases outside gene matches: 4. Germline lookup yields CDR1 LNHDA and CDR2 SQIVND (reference sequence). This CDR3 is 15 amino acids long. The CDR3 loop reads CASSLGTDSGNTIYF. CDR3 nucleotide sequence: TGTGCCAGTAGTCTCGGGACAGACTCTGGAAACACCATATATTTT.

The chain couples TRBV7-9 to TRBJ2-1, with 10 bases that match TRBD1. Germline V lookup: CDR1 SEHNR, CDR2 FQNEAQ (reference sequence). Unmatched junction bases numbered 5, after V lost 6 bases and J lost 3 bases. The CDR3 runs 15 residues. Written as DNA, the CDR3 is TGTGCCAGCAGTTCAGGACAGGGGGGCTACAATGAGCAGTTCTTC. This sequence encodes CASSSGQGGYNEQFF. Using reference TRBV7-9 and TRBJ2-1 for the parts outside the CDR3, the full variable domain is DTGVSQNPRHKITKRGQNVTFRCDPISEHNRLYWYRQTLGQGPEFLTYFQNEAQLEKSRLLSDRFSAERPKGSFSTLEIQRTEQGDSAMYLCASSSGQGGYNEQFFGPGTRLTVL.

The chain couples TRBV6-5 to TRBJ1-2, with a tentative D call TRBD1 (6 bases). Germline V gene data show CDR1 as MNHEY and CDR2 as SVGAGI. The CDR3 totals 14 residues. With 6 bases removed from V and 6 bases from J, the gap between germline ends came to 17 bases. CDR3 DNA sequence: TGTGCCAGCAGCCCCAGCGACAGGCTCAATGGCTACACCTTC. Translation: CASSPSDRLNGYTF.

The CDR3 loop is CASSMTTGVINEQFF. The CDR3 nucleotides are TGTGCCAGTAGTATGACTACAGGGGTCATCAATGAGCAGTTCTTC. This rearrangement joins TRBV19 to TRBJ2-1; the match to TRBD1 covers 7 bases. The J segment lost 6 bases and the V segment lost 3 bases, leaving 8 bases of the junction unmatched. Germline CDR1 is LNHDA and CDR2 is SQIVND (reference sequence). The CDR3 totals 15 residues.

V is TRBV28 and J is TRBJ2-2; 8 bases line up with TRBD1. CDR1 MDHEN and CDR2 SYDVKM come from the germline V gene. The CDR3 is made up of 18 amino acids. With V trimmed by 3 bases and J by 6 bases, 15 bases remained unmatched. The CDR3 nucleotides are TGTGCCAGCAGTTTTTTCCCGCCAGGGGGCGTCAGGGCCGGGGAGCTGTTTTTT. Encoded protein: CASSFFPPGGVRAGELFF.

This sequence joins TRBV6-1 and TRBJ2-7; TRBD2 agrees at 8 bases. The V gene's germline CDR1 is MNHNS and CDR2 SASEGT. V gave up 6 bases and J gave up 4 bases; unmatched junction bases: 11. The CDR3 totals 15 residues. The CDR3 nucleotides read TGTGCCAGCAGAAGGCCGGGGGGGAGAGGGTACGAGCAGTACTTC. It is translated as CASRRPGGRGYEQYF.

V usage is TRBV27 and J usage is TRBJ1-6, with 7 bases identical to TRBD1. Unmatched junction bases numbered 6, after V lost 2 bases and J lost 5 bases. The CDR3 totals 16 residues. From germline, CDR1 is MNHEY and CDR2 SMNVEV (reference sequence). CDR3 coding DNA: TGTGCCAGCAGTTTAGGCCGGGACAGACATAATTCACCCCTCCACTTT. It encodes CASSLGRDRHNSPLHF.

The V gene is TRBV11-1, the J gene TRBJ2-2; D gene unclear. The CDR3 is 17 residues long. V was trimmed by 6 bases and J by 3 bases, leaving 20 bases between them. Germline V gene data show CDR1 as SGHAT and CDR2 as FQDESV (reference sequence). The CDR3 nucleotides read TGTGCCAGCAGTCCCGGCAAGTCAGGAGATGACACCGGGGAGCTGTTTTTT. Its protein is CASSPGKSGDDTGELFF.

V and J are TRBV27 and TRBJ2-3, with a tentative D call TRBD1 (5 bases). This CDR3 is built from 16 residues. Per germline, CDR1 MNHEY and CDR2 SMNVEV (reference sequence). V was pared by 3 bases and J by 0 bases, with 13 bases between. The CDR3: CASSFRDRSSTDTQYF. CDR3 coding DNA: TGTGCCAGCAGTTTCCGCGACAGATCTAGCACAGATACGCAGTATTTT.

The rearrangement links TRBV11-3 to TRBJ1-1; 8 bases align to TRBD1. Germline trimming cut 4 bases from V and 0 bases from J; bases unmatched to any gene: 7. The CDR3 is 16 amino acids. Per germline, CDR1 SGHNT and CDR2 YENEEA. The DNA for the CDR3 is TGTGCCAGCAGCTCTGGACAGGGAAATTTGAACACTGAAGCTTTCTTT. Translation gives CASSSGQGNLNTEAFF.

J is TRBJ2-2 and V is TRBV7-6; no reliable D call. The CDR3 covers 13 residues. The V end lost 4 bases, the J end lost 4 bases, and 7 bases lay between the germline ends. The V gene's germline CDR1 is SGHVS and CDR2 FNYEAQ. CDR3 sequence reads: CASSSGPTGELFF. CDR3 sequence (DNA): TGTGCCAGCAGCTCGGGCCCCACCGGGGAGCTGTTTTTT.

In this sample, this clone turned up a few times. This sample includes further DNA sequences coding for the same CDR3. V is TRBV6-6 and J is TRBJ2-2, with D uncertain. The V gene's germline CDR1 is MNHNY and CDR2 SVGAGI (reference sequence). The CDR3 loop spans 13 amino acids. V dropped 2 bases and J dropped 8 bases, with 9 bases sitting between them. The CDR3 coding sequence is TGTGCCAGCAGTTACCCAAGCCCGGGGGAGCTGTTTTTT. Protein: CASSYPSPGELFF.

This rearrangement joins TRBV6-1 to TRBJ2-1; 10 nucleotides line up with TRBD2. Germline V CDR1 and CDR2: MNHNS, SASEGT. The CDR3 consists of 16 residues. The V gene end was trimmed by 3 bases and the J gene end by 8 bases; junction bases not matched to a gene: 10. In DNA form, the CDR3 reads TGTGCCAGCAGTGAGGCGAGCGGGAGGGCCACGTATGAGCAGTTCTTC. The encoded protein is CASSEASGRATYEQFF.

V is TRBV5-1 and J is TRBJ2-2; the D call may be TRBD1 or TRBD2 (5 bases each). The CDR3 runs 17 residues. CDR1 and CDR2 from the germline V gene are SGHRS and YFSETQ. The V end lost 8 bases, the J end lost 0 bases, and 20 bases lay between the germline ends. The CDR3 spells CASRPGPLASNTGELFF. The CDR3 nucleotides read TGCGCCAGTAGACCGGGGCCGCTAGCCTCGAACACCGGGGAGCTGTTTTTT. Full variable domain (missing parts from reference TRBV5-1 and TRBJ2-2): KAGVTQTPRYLIKTRGQQVTLSCSPISGHRSVSWYQQTPGQGLQFLFEYFSETQRNKGNFPGRFSGRQFSNSRSEMNVSTLELGDSALYLCASRPGPLASNTGELFFGEGSRLTVL.

V usage is TRBV7-9 and J usage is TRBJ1-1; 7 bases are a match to TRBD1. The CDR3 sequence is 17 residues long. The germline CDR1 and CDR2 sequences are SEHNR and FQNEAQ (reference sequence). Germline trimming cut 5 bases from V and 2 bases from J; bases unmatched to any gene: 14. CDR3 in DNA: TGTGCCAGCAGCCCCCGGACAGGAGGTTCCTCCAACACTGAAGCTTTCTTT. It is translated as CASSPRTGGSSNTEAFF.

The chain carries TRBV5-6 and TRBJ1-6; TRBD1 matches at 7 bases. The CDR3 contains 13 residues. The germline gives CDR1 SGHDT, CDR2 YYEEEE. Trimming cost V 4 bases and J 9 bases; bases outside gene matches: 4. The CDR3 region has the DNA TGTGCCAGCAGCCTTAGACAGGGTTCACCCCTCCACTTT. It translates to CASSLRQGSPLHF.

V and J are TRBV19 and TRBJ1-1; tentative D call: TRBD1 (5 bases). The CDR3 length is 14 residues. V lost 5 bases to trimming and J lost 1 base, with 11 bases between them. CDR1 is LNHDA and CDR2 is SQIVND in the germline V gene (reference sequence). The CDR3 sequence: CASSAQAQNTEAFF. The CDR3 DNA reads as TGTGCCAGTAGTGCACAGGCGCAGAACACTGAAGCTTTCTTT.

The chain has TRBV6-6 and TRBJ2-7; possibly TRBD2 for D (6 bases). The germline V and J ends were trimmed by 5 bases and 3 bases, with 20 bases remaining between them. The CDR3 runs to 16 residues. The V gene's germline CDR1 is MNHNY and CDR2 SVGAGI (reference sequence). The CDR3 sequence is CASSPQRQGGNYEQYF. CDR3 sequence (DNA): TGTGCCAGCAGTCCCCAGCGCCAGGGCGGGAACTACGAGCAGTACTTC.

The rearrangement uses TRBV21-1 and TRBJ2-6; the listed D gene, TRBD1, was not tested against the DNA. TRBV21-1 is described as a pseudogene. CDR3 length: 16 amino acids. The CDR3 sequence: CASPRDRLSGANVLTF. The CDR3 bases are TGTGCCAGCCCACGGGACAGACTCTCTGGGGCCAACGTCCTGACTTTC.

The gene calls are TRBV5-4 and TRBJ1-2; no definite D call. V lost 2 bases, J lost 4 bases, and 12 bases lay in between. CDR1 and CDR2 (germline): SGHNT, YYREEE (reference sequence). This CDR3 region has 14 residues. The CDR3 nucleotides read TGTGCCAGCAGCTTCCCCGACTCACGCTATGGCTACACCTTC. Translated, it gives CASSFPDSRYGYTF.

Notes on this clone: The junction differs from germline at one of its ends, possibly a read error. This chain joins TRBV11-2 and TRBJ1-2; 10 bases agree with TRBD1. Germline CDR1 and CDR2: SGHAT and FQNNGV. The CDR3 totals 15 residues. The CDR3 DNA sequence: TGTGCCAGCAGCCTAGACAGGGGGCTTTCGCGTGGCTACACCTTC. Translating gives CASSLDRGLSRGYTF. Looking up the rest from reference TRBV11-2 and TRBJ1-2 gives the full variable domain: EAGVAQSPRYKIIEKRQSVAFWCNPISGHATLYWYQQILGQGPKLLIQFQNNGVVDDSQLPKDRFSAERLKGVDSTLKIQPAKLEDSAVYLCASSLDRGLSRGYTFGSGTRLTVV.